The 26 T cell receptor beta chains below were found in one sample sequenced in a study of beta chain features in type 1 diabetes (dated by TCRdb to the late 2010s). Findings and caveats that apply to the study as a whole: In all four CD4+ subsets, TCRB CDR3 length was moderately but significantly shorter in type 1 diabetes patients.

No antigens are known for them. Receptors were amplified or captured by the immunoSEQ multiplex PCR assay. All of the isolated RNA was reverse transcribed with the High Capacity cDNA Reverse Transcription Kit, so expressed TCRB transcripts were sequenced. The table comes from immuneACCESS by way of TCRdb, which keeps in-frame sequences with V and J called. Part of the clones is missing from these tables; in studies checked, under half for an unresolved V gene and the rest for unknown reasons. The sample table lists 250,000 to 300,000 clones, more than 13% of them with a count of one. The top ten clonotypes cover approximately 0.015% of the sample. Sequencing was carried out using naive CD4+ T cells from blood. What this sample's cell subset or site label stands for: true naive CD4+ T cells. The receptor source for this set is a man younger than 40 with type 1 diabetes.

V is TRBV4-3 and J is TRBJ1-2; D is unresolved. CDR3 size: 15 residues. The germline V gene encodes CDR1 LGHNA and CDR2 YSLEER. Trimming cost V 4 bases and J 2 bases, with 14 bases left between them. CDR3 sequence: CASSPDRSENYGYTF. DNA of the CDR3: TGCGCCAGCAGCCCCGACCGGAGCGAGAACTATGGCTACACCTTC.

The chain employs TRBV9 and TRBJ2-5; D is perhaps TRBD1 (5 bases). The length of the CDR3 is 15 residues. Deletions cut 0 bases from V and 4 bases from J, with 13 bases between. Germline V gives CDR1 SGDLS, CDR2 YYNGEE. CDR3 nucleotides: TGTGCCAGCAGCGTAGCTGACAGCTATCGAGAGACCCAGTACTTC. Translated: CASSVADSYRETQYF.

This clone was picked up a small number of times. The CDR3 DNA is TGCAGCGTTGTGGACGACAGTTCCTCCTACAATGAGCAGTTCTTC. Amino acids: CSVVDDSSSYNEQFF. The chain employs TRBV29-1 and TRBJ2-1, with D possibly TRBD1 on 5 matching bases. Trimming took off 4 bases at V and 0 bases at J, with 13 bases between the two ends. The CDR3 runs 15 residues. Germline CDR1 and CDR2: SQVTM and ANQGSEA.

This chain links TRBV19 with TRBJ2-1; D is unresolved. Germline CDR1 and CDR2: LNHDA and SQIVND (reference sequence). The CDR3 length is 17 residues. The V end was cut by 5 bases, the J end by 6 bases, with 23 bases between. The CDR3 nucleotides read TGTGCCAGTAGTTTATTGGGCAGTCCTACGATCAGCAATGAGCAGTTCTTC. This encodes CASSLLGSPTISNEQFF.

The chain is built from TRBV5-1 and TRBJ2-2; 7 bases line up with TRBD1. This CDR3 is 13 amino acids long. Per the germline V gene, CDR1 is SGHRS and CDR2 is YFSETQ. Trimming at V came to 2 bases and at J to 6 bases, leaving 1 base not matched to a gene. The CDR3 here is CASSFDRAGELFF. CDR3 in DNA: TGCGCCAGCAGCTTCGACAGGGCCGGGGAGCTGTTTTTT. Using reference TRBV5-1 and TRBJ2-2 for the parts outside the CDR3, the full variable domain is KAGVTQTPRYLIKTRGQQVTLSCSPISGHRSVSWYQQTPGQGLQFLFEYFSETQRNKGNFPGRFSGRQFSNSRSEMNVSTLELGDSALYLCASSFDRAGELFFGEGSRLTVL.

The chain joins TRBV28 to TRBJ2-7; D possibly corresponds to TRBD2 (5 bases). V lost 3 bases and J 4 bases, leaving 13 bases between the germline ends. The CDR3 has 14 residues. The germline V gene encodes CDR1 MDHEN and CDR2 SYDVKM. The CDR3 region has the DNA TGTGCCAGCAGTTTCTACCGCCGGGAATACGAGCAGTACTTC. It encodes CASSFYRREYEQYF.

The rearrangement joins TRBV28 to TRBJ2-1, with 9 bases lining up with TRBD2. J lost 4 bases, V lost 3 bases, and 16 bases had no gene match. The CDR3 is 19 amino acids. CDR1 and CDR2 from the germline V gene are MDHEN and SYDVKM. Here the CDR3 reads CASSFSTSGPTQDYNEQFF. Written as DNA, the CDR3 is TGTGCCAGCAGTTTCTCGACTAGCGGTCCGACTCAAGATTACAATGAGCAGTTCTTC.

This rearrangement joins TRBV7-9 to TRBJ2-3; 7 positions match TRBD2. This CDR3 has 16 residues. Trimming cost V 3 bases and J 4 bases; bases outside gene matches: 10. CDR1 SEHNR and CDR2 FQNEAQ come from the germline V gene (reference sequence). In nucleotides, the CDR3 is TGTGCCAGCAGCTTTTGGGGAGCGGGATCGGCAGATACGCAGTATTTT. Translation: CASSFWGAGSADTQYF. Complete variable domain (other parts from reference TRBV7-9 and TRBJ2-3): DTGVSQNPRHKITKRGQNVTFRCDPISEHNRLYWYRQTLGQGPEFLTYFQNEAQLEKSRLLSDRFSAERPKGSFSTLEIQRTEQGDSAMYLCASSFWGAGSADTQYFGPGTRLTVL.

This chain links TRBV7-3 with TRBJ1-2, with TRBD1 as a possible D gene (6 bases). The germline V and J ends were trimmed by 0 bases and 6 bases, with 8 bases remaining between them. The CDR3 length is 13 residues. Germline values: CDR1 SGHTA, CDR2 FQGTGA. The CDR3 here is CASSLTSGDGYTF. The CDR3 region has the DNA TGTGCCAGCAGCTTAACGTCAGGGGATGGCTACACCTTC.

This clone was picked up a small number of times. The V and J genes are TRBV7-6 and TRBJ2-1; 9 nucleotides align to TRBD2. Looked up from germline, CDR1 is SGHVS and CDR2 is FNYEAQ. CDR3 length: 15 amino acids. The V segment lost 1 base and the J segment 5 bases; nucleotides outside the gene matches: 3. The CDR3 DNA sequence: TGTGCCAGCAGCTTAGTGGCTAGCGGGAACAATGAGCAGTTCTTC. It specifies CASSLVASGNNEQFF.

In its sample, this clone was seen once. The chain couples TRBV9 to TRBJ2-1; TRBD2 agrees at 12 bases. CDR1 and CDR2 (germline): SGDLS, YYNGEE. The CDR3 extends over 15 amino acids. J gave up 9 bases and V 4 bases, and 8 bases lay outside the gene matches. The CDR3, as DNA: TGTGCCAGCAGCCCTCGACTAGCGGGAGTACCTGAGCAGTTCTTC. Translated, it gives CASSPRLAGVPEQFF.

This chain uses TRBV20-1 with TRBJ1-1, with 8 bases fitting TRBD1. Germline values: CDR1 DFQATT, CDR2 SNEGSKA (reference sequence). V lost 4 bases and J lost 11; bases outside the gene matches: 6. This CDR3 spans 11 amino acids. CDR3 coding DNA: TGCAGTGCTAATTACAGGGGGAAGGCTTTCTTT. This codes for CSANYRGKAFF.

This chain joins TRBV9 and TRBJ1-5, with TRBD1 identical over 7 bases. With 0 bases clipped from V and 2 bases from J, the junction kept 2 bases outside the gene matches. Germline-derived CDR1 and CDR2 are SGDLS and YYNGEE. This CDR3 has 15 amino acids. As DNA, the CDR3 is TGTGCCAGCAGCGTAGAGGGGGCAGGCAATCAGCCCCAGCATTTT. It yields the protein CASSVEGAGNQPQHF.

A few counts support this clone. The chain is built from TRBV7-6 and TRBJ2-7; TRBD1 matches at 7 bases. V shed 4 bases, J shed 3 bases, and the junction held 3 bases outside the gene matches. The V gene's germline CDR1 is SGHVS and CDR2 FNYEAQ. This CDR3 has 13 amino acids. The CDR3 protein is CASSSNRGYEQYF. The CDR3 DNA reads TGTGCCAGCAGCTCCAACAGGGGCTACGAGCAGTACTTC.

There are a few counts of this clone. The rearrangement uses TRBV7-2 and TRBJ1-2; TRBD1 matches at 7 bases. This CDR3 spans 15 amino acids. Germline loops: CDR1 SGHTA, CDR2 FQGNSA. After removal of 5 bases from V and 1 base from J, the junction contained 7 bases not matched to a gene. This CDR3 is CASSVGTAGNYGYTF. CDR3 nucleotide sequence: TGTGCCAGCAGCGTAGGGACAGCCGGTAACTATGGCTACACCTTC.

V and J are TRBV7-9 and TRBJ2-1, with D possibly matching TRBD2 (6 bases). V was clipped by 5 bases and J by 4 bases, with 15 bases between them. Germline CDR1 reads SEHNR; CDR2 reads FQNEAQ (reference sequence). The CDR3 is made up of 15 amino acids. CDR3 sequence: CASSLGGDSYNEQFF. DNA for the CDR3: TGTGCCAGCAGCCTGGGCGGGGATTCTTACAATGAGCAGTTCTTC.

V is TRBV9 and J is TRBJ2-1; 7 positions match TRBD2. The CDR3 covers 15 residues. V lost 0 bases, J lost 5 bases, and 5 bases stayed unmatched. Germline V gives CDR1 SGDLS, CDR2 YYNGEE. The CDR3 coding sequence is TGTGCCAGCAGCGTAGCCCCCCTAGCGGACAATGAGCAGTTCTTC. This translates into CASSVAPLADNEQFF.

This clone was observed a handful of times. J is TRBJ2-7 and V is TRBV4-2, with D tentatively TRBD2 (6 bases). This CDR3 region has 15 residues. The V end was cut by 1 base, the J end by 6 bases, with 16 bases between. Germline CDR1 reads LGHNA; CDR2 reads YNFKEQ. CDR3 amino acids: CASSQGDGRAPEQYF. The CDR3 DNA reads TGTGCCAGCAGCCAAGGGGACGGGAGAGCCCCCGAGCAGTACTTC.

This clone showed up just a few times. The V call is TRBV28, the J call TRBJ2-3, with D maybe TRBD1 (6 bases). CDR1 and CDR2 from the germline V gene are MDHEN and SYDVKM. Trimming stripped 5 bases from V and 6 bases from J, with 21 bases between. CDR3 length: 16 amino acids. The CDR3 DNA reads as TGTGCCAGCAGTCCCTACTCTATCAGGGGTGTCGATACGCAGTATTTT. Translating it yields CASSPYSIRGVDTQYF. The full variable domain, completed using reference TRBV28 and TRBJ2-3, is DVKVTQSSRYLVKRTGEKVFLECVQDMDHENMFWYRQDPGLGLRLIYFSYDVKMKEKGDIPEGYSVSREKKERFSLILESASTNQTSMYLCASSPYSIRGVDTQYFGPGTRLTVL.

The V gene is TRBV11-1, the J gene TRBJ2-3; D ambiguous. This CDR3 contains 12 residues. Per germline, CDR1 SGHAT and CDR2 FQDESV (reference sequence). The germline V and J ends were trimmed by 5 bases and 1 base, with 4 bases remaining between them. CDR3 sequence reads: CASSPGTDTQYF. Written as DNA, the CDR3 is TGTGCCAGCAGCCCGGGCACAGATACGCAGTATTTT.

J is TRBJ2-1 and V is TRBV28, with D perhaps TRBD1 (6 bases). With 2 bases removed from V and 8 bases from J, the gap between germline ends came to 16 bases. CDR3 length: 15 residues. Germline CDR1 and CDR2: MDHEN and SYDVKM. The DNA for the CDR3 is TGTGCCAGCAGTTTACTACAGGGTGTCGTTGATGAGCAGTTCTTC. Its protein product is CASSLLQGVVDEQFF. Full variable domain (outside the CDR3, taken from reference TRBV28 and TRBJ2-1): DVKVTQSSRYLVKRTGEKVFLECVQDMDHENMFWYRQDPGLGLRLIYFSYDVKMKEKGDIPEGYSVSREKKERFSLILESASTNQTSMYLCASSLLQGVVDEQFFGPGTRLTVL.

The genes are TRBV5-1 and TRBJ2-7, with a tentative D call TRBD2 (5 bases). This CDR3 contains 15 residues. CDR1 SGHRS and CDR2 YFSETQ come from the germline V gene. Deletions cut 4 bases from V and 0 bases from J, with 14 bases between. The CDR3 loop reads CASSRDRTISYEQYF. The CDR3 DNA reads TGCGCCAGCAGCCGGGATCGCACCATCTCCTACGAGCAGTACTTC. Full variable domain (rest looked up from reference TRBV5-1 and TRBJ2-7): KAGVTQTPRYLIKTRGQQVTLSCSPISGHRSVSWYQQTPGQGLQFLFEYFSETQRNKGNFPGRFSGRQFSNSRSEMNVSTLELGDSALYLCASSRDRTISYEQYFGPGTRLTVT.

The chain recombines TRBV7-2 with TRBJ1-5; D may be TRBD1 (5 bases). There are 15 residues in the CDR3. The germline V gene encodes CDR1 SGHTA and CDR2 FQGNSA. V was cut by 4 bases and J by 4 bases, with 14 bases left in between. The CDR3 protein is CASSSPGGGNQPQHF. The CDR3 nucleotides read TGTGCCAGCAGCTCGCCCGGGGGTGGTAATCAGCCCCAGCATTTT.

The chain recombines TRBV19 with TRBJ2-1; D is perhaps TRBD1 (6 bases). This CDR3 has 16 amino acids. Trimming cost V 3 bases and J 2 bases, with 14 bases left between them. Germline CDR1 LNHDA, CDR2 SQIVND (reference sequence). This chain's CDR3 is CASSIADRTPYNEQFF. DNA for the CDR3: TGTGCCAGTAGTATCGCCGACAGGACCCCCTACAATGAGCAGTTCTTC.

The chain links TRBV5-1 to TRBJ2-3; a weak D match, TRBD1 (6 bases). Germline lookup yields CDR1 SGHRS and CDR2 YFSETQ. The CDR3 runs 15 residues. The V end was cut by 4 bases, the J end by 3 bases, with 15 bases between. CDR3 region: CASSPRQALTDTQYF. The CDR3 region has the DNA TGCGCCAGCAGCCCCCGACAGGCGCTGACAGATACGCAGTATTTT.

This clone was seen a few times. The chain joins TRBV5-1 to TRBJ2-5, with 11 bases aligning to TRBD2. The V gene end was trimmed by 4 bases and the J gene end by 3 bases; junction bases not matched to a gene: 5. The CDR3 consists of 15 residues. The germline V gene has CDR1 SGHRS and CDR2 YFSETQ. The CDR3 DNA sequence: TGCGCCAGCAGCACACTACTAGCGGGAGAAGAGACCCAGTACTTC. It is translated as CASSTLLAGEETQYF.